One and the same sample provided the 20 T cell receptor beta chains below, sequenced in a study of patients and donors after allogeneic stem cell transplantation. From the RT-PCR reads, TCRdb called clonotypes with MiXCR, one entry per CDR3 protein. Of some 92,000 distinct CDR3 sequences in the sample, 48% were seen once. The sample was blood, either unsorted or a sorted T cell fraction (not recorded which). Source of these receptors: a human donor who was either an allogeneic HSCT recipient or a stem cell or donor lymphocyte infusion donor (not recorded which). It is not recorded whose cells these are; they may come from a transplant donor.

This clonotype was counted between two and nine times. This sequence joins TRBV27 and TRBJ1-1; D perhaps matches TRBD1 (5 bases). Trimming took off 2 bases at V and 5 bases at J, with 12 bases between the two ends. The CDR3 loop spans 14 amino acids. The V gene's germline CDR1 is MNHEY and CDR2 SMNVEV (reference sequence). The CDR3 DNA sequence: TGTGCCAGCAGTTTAGTGGGGCGAACGACTGAAGCTTTCTTT. Translating gives CASSLVGRTTEAFF.

The J gene is TRBJ1-6, the V gene TRBV28; D remains ambiguous. The germline V gene encodes CDR1 MDHEN and CDR2 SYDVKM. CDR3 length: 13 residues. The ends were cut back, 2 bases at V and 8 bases at J, with 7 bases in the middle. The CDR3 DNA sequence: TGTGCCAGCAGTTTAGGGCCATATTCACCCCTCCACTTT. It codes for CASSLGPYSPLHF.

J is TRBJ1-2 and V is TRBV12-3 or TRBV12-4; D remains unclear. The length of the CDR3 is 14 residues. Trimming took 2 bases from V and 0 from J, leaving 7 bases between them. The CDR3 DNA is TGTGCCAGCAGTTTAAGCGGACCTAACTATGGCTACACCTTC. Translation: CASSLSGPNYGYTF.

This clonotype was seen more than once but under ten times. For the CDR3, the DNA is TGTGCCAGCAGCTTAGCGGCCATTAATAGCAATCAGCCCCAGCATTTT. It specifies CASSLAAINSNQPQHF. This chain links TRBV7-2 with TRBJ1-5; no definite D call. The CDR3 runs 16 residues. Trimming removed 0 bases from V and 0 bases from J, with 9 bases in between. The germline V gene encodes CDR1 SGHTA and CDR2 FQGNSA.

The table lists this clonotype with a few counts. This rearrangement joins TRBV28 to TRBJ1-2; no reliable D call. CDR3 length: 14 residues. V dropped 4 bases and J dropped 3 bases, with 12 bases sitting between them. Germline CDR1 is MDHEN and CDR2 is SYDVKM. CDR3 nucleotides: TGTGCCAGCAGTTCCAGGCTAGTGGACTATGGCTACACCTTC. Translating gives CASSSRLVDYGYTF.

This clonotype was seen a few times. This chain joins TRBV27 and TRBJ1-6; maybe TRBD1 (5 bases). In germline, CDR1 is MNHEY, CDR2 SMNVEV (reference sequence). V lost 5 bases, J lost 9 bases, and 20 bases lay in between. The CDR3 is 16 amino acids. The CDR3 here is CASSPEFRGVSSPLHF. The DNA for the CDR3 is TGTGCCAGCAGTCCAGAGTTCCGGGGGGTTAGTTCACCCCTCCACTTT.

The CDR3 DNA follows: TGCAGCGTTAAATTTTGGGGCTATGGCTACACCTTC. It encodes CSVKFWGYGYTF. The V and J genes are TRBV29-1 and TRBJ1-2, with D unclear. The CDR3 covers 12 residues. Trimming removed 5 bases from V and 4 bases from J, with 11 bases in between. Germline V gives CDR1 SQVTM, CDR2 ANQGSEA.

This clonotype was recorded once. The chain recombines TRBV12-3 or TRBV12-4 with TRBJ2-2, with a tentative D call TRBD2 (6 bases). The V gene lost 5 bases and the J gene lost 6 bases, with 10 bases spanning the gap. The CDR3 runs to 13 residues. CDR3 loop: CASSVGGPGELFF. CDR3 nucleotides: TGTGCCAGCAGTGTGGGGGGTCCCGGGGAGCTGTTTTTT.

The chain is built from TRBV28 and TRBJ1-1, with D unresolved. V shed 4 bases and J shed 1 base, with 10 bases lying between them. Germline loops: CDR1 MDHEN, CDR2 SYDVKM. This CDR3 region has 14 residues. In DNA, the CDR3 is TGTGCCAGCAGTTCTCGACTCCAGAACACTGAAGCTTTCTTT. Residues: CASSSRLQNTEAFF. Looking up the rest from reference TRBV28 and TRBJ1-1 gives the full variable domain: DVKVTQSSRYLVKRTGEKVFLECVQDMDHENMFWYRQDPGLGLRLIYFSYDVKMKEKGDIPEGYSVSREKKERFSLILESASTNQTSMYLCASSSRLQNTEAFFGQGTRLTVV.

In this sample, this clonotype turned up a few times. This chain joins TRBV11-2 and TRBJ1-2, with D unresolved. This CDR3 has 15 residues. Germline lookup yields CDR1 SGHAT and CDR2 FQNNGV. V was shortened by 3 bases and J by 8 bases, with 19 bases between the two germline ends. This chain's CDR3 is CASSFEGRKGGGYTF. DNA for the CDR3: TGTGCCAGCAGCTTCGAGGGTCGAAAGGGAGGCGGCTACACCTTC.

V and J are TRBV5-1 and TRBJ2-7; 9 positions agree with TRBD1. V trimming: 0 bases; J trimming: 4 bases; junction bases outside the gene matches: 2. Germline values: CDR1 SGHRS, CDR2 YFSETQ. This CDR3 comprises 14 residues. CDR3 nucleotide sequence: TGCGCCAGCAGCTTGGTGGGACAGGGTTACGAGCAGTACTTC. This sequence encodes CASSLVGQGYEQYF.

The J gene is TRBJ1-4, the V gene TRBV11-2; D is possibly TRBD1 (5 bases). The CDR3 loop spans 16 amino acids. The germline gives CDR1 SGHAT, CDR2 FQNNGV. Trimming took off 1 base at V and 7 bases at J, with 16 bases between the two ends. In nucleotides, the CDR3 is TGTGCCAGCAGCTTAGGAGGGGCGGGAAAGGGTGAAAAACTGTTTTTT. Translation gives CASSLGGAGKGEKLFF.

The V and J genes are TRBV29-1 and TRBJ1-1; D may be TRBD1 (6 bases). The CDR3 consists of 13 residues. V lost 1 base to trimming and J lost 1 base, with 7 bases between them. CDR1 and CDR2 from the germline V gene are SQVTM and ANQGSEA. The CDR3 region has the DNA TGCAGCGTTGAAGGGACAGCGAACACTGAAGCTTTCTTT. Translated: CSVEGTANTEAFF.

The rearrangement links TRBV5-1 to TRBJ1-1, with D tentatively TRBD1 (5 bases). The CDR3 is 14 residues long. Germline V gene lookup returns CDR1 SGHRS and CDR2 YFSETQ. Trimming took off 3 bases at V and 4 bases at J, with 13 bases between the two ends. CDR3 nucleotides: TGCGCCAGCAGCTCCGCGGGGACGTTCACTGAAGCTTTCTTT. Translating it yields CASSSAGTFTEAFF.

This clonotype was recorded at least ten times. The rearrangement links TRBV7-8 to TRBJ1-1; D unresolved. CDR1 and CDR2 (germline): SGHVS, FQNEAQ. V lost 1 base and J lost 0, with 6 bases in between. The CDR3 is 14 amino acids. The chain's CDR3 is CASSLGLLNTEAFF. The CDR3 coding sequence is TGTGCCAGCAGCTTAGGACTCCTGAACACTGAAGCTTTCTTT.

This chain connects TRBV7-3 to TRBJ2-1, with 10 bases matching TRBD2. The germline CDR1 and CDR2 sequences are SGHTA and FQGTGA. The CDR3 contains 16 residues. V was pared by 2 bases and J by 7 bases, with 8 bases of the junction left unmatched. CDR3 coding DNA: TGTGCCAGCAGCTTATTGCGAGCGGGAGGGACAAATGAGCAGTTCTTC. Translating gives CASSLLRAGGTNEQFF.

The chain combines TRBV20-1 with TRBJ1-1; TRBD1 is a possible D gene (6 bases). CDR1 and CDR2 (germline): DFQATT, SNEGSKA (reference sequence). This CDR3 is 13 amino acids long. V gave up 2 bases and J gave up 4 bases, with 11 bases separating them. The CDR3 DNA reads as TGCAGTGCTAGATCCTACAGGGTCACTGAAGCTTTCTTT. Protein sequence: CSARSYRVTEAFF.

This clonotype was detected only a few times. The chain links TRBV19 to TRBJ1-2, with D possibly TRBD1 on 5 matching bases. The V gene's germline CDR1 is LNHDA and CDR2 SQIVND (reference sequence). Trimming pared 8 bases from V and 6 bases from J, leaving 10 bases between. CDR3 length equals 11 residues. The CDR3 DNA reads as TGTGCCAGTGGGAAGGGGAATGGCTACACCTTC. Translation: CASGKGNGYTF.

The gene calls are TRBV5-6 and TRBJ2-5; unclear D gene. Germline V gene sequence: CDR1 SGHDT, CDR2 YYEEEE. The CDR3 is made up of 15 amino acids. V was clipped by 4 bases and J by 4 bases, with 17 bases between them. In DNA, the CDR3 is TGTGCCAGCAGCCCGACATGGACGGACGGAGAGACCCAGTACTTC. Amino acids: CASSPTWTDGETQYF. The entire variable domain, with the rest obtained from reference TRBV5-6 and TRBJ2-5, is as follows: DAGVTQSPTHLIKTRGQQVTLRCSPKSGHDTVSWYQQALGQGPQFIFQYYEEEERQRGNFPDRFSGHQFPNYSSELNVNALLLGDSALYLCASSPTWTDGETQYFGPGTRLLVL.

Only a few counts were recorded for this clonotype. The rearrangement links TRBV7-9 to TRBJ1-2; 9 bases map to TRBD1. The CDR3 extends over 12 amino acids. Per germline, CDR1 SEHNR and CDR2 FQNEAQ (reference sequence). The V segment lost 8 bases and the J segment 12 bases; nucleotides outside the gene matches: 10. The CDR3, as DNA: TGTGCCAGCCGACAGGGGGATCTTAAAGACACCTTC. Translating it yields CASRQGDLKDTF.